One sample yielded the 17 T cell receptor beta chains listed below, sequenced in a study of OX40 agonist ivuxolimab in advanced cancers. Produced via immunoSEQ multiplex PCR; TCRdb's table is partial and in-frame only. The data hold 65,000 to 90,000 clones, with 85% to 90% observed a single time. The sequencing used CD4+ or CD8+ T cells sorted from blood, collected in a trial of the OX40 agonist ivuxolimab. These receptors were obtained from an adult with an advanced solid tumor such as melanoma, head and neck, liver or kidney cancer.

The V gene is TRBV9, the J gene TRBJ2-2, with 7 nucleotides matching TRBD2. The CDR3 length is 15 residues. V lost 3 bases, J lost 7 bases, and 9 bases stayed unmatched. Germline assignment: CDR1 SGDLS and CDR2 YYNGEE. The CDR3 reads CASSAETSLGGELFF. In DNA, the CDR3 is TGTGCCAGCAGCGCGGAGACTAGCCTCGGCGGGGAGCTGTTTTTT.

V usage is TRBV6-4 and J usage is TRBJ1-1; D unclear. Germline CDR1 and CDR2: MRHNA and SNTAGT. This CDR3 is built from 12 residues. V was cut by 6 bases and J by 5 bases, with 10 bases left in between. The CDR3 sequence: CASRSRRTEAFF. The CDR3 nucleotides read TGTGCCAGCAGATCTCGGAGAACTGAAGCTTTCTTT.

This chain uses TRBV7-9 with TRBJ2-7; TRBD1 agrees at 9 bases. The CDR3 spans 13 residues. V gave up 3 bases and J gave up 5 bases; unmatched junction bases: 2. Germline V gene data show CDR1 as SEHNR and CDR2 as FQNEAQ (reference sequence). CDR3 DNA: TGTGCCAGCAGCTTGGGACAGGGTAACGAGCAGTACTTC. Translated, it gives CASSLGQGNEQYF.

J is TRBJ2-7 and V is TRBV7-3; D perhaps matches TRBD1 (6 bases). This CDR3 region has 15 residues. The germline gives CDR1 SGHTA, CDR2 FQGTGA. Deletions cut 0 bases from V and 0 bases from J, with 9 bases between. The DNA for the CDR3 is TGTGCCAGCAGCTTAACCGGACAGAACTCCTACGAGCAGTACTTC. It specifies CASSLTGQNSYEQYF.

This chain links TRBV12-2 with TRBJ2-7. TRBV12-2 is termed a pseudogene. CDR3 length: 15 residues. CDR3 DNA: TGTGCAAGTCGTGTCCCTCAGACCCGCGACTACGAGCAGTACTTC. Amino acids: CASRVPQTRDYEQYF.

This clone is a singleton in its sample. This CDR3 reads CASSERKTGGQFF. DNA of the CDR3: TGCGCCAGCAGTGAACGAAAGACAGGGGGGCAGTTCTTC. V is TRBV10-1 and J is TRBJ2-1, with 9 bases fitting TRBD1. This CDR3 comprises 13 residues. CDR1 is WNHNN, CDR2 SYGVQD, per germline (reference sequence). V was pared by 3 bases and J by 12 bases, with 6 bases of the junction left unmatched.

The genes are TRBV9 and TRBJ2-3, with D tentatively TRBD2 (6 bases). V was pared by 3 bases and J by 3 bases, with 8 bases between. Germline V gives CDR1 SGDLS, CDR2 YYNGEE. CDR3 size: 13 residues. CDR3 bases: TGTGCCAGCAGCGCGACTAGTACAGATACGCAGTATTTT. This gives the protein CASSATSTDTQYF.

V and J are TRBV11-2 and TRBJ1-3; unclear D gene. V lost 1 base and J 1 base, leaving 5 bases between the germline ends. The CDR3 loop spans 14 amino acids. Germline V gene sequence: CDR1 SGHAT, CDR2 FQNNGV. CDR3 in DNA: TGTGCCAGCAGCTTAGGACTGTCTGGAAACACCATATATTTT. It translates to CASSLGLSGNTIYF. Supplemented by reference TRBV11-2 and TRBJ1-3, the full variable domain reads EAGVAQSPRYKIIEKRQSVAFWCNPISGHATLYWYQQILGQGPKLLIQFQNNGVVDDSQLPKDRFSAERLKGVDSTLKIQPAKLEDSAVYLCASSLGLSGNTIYFGEGSWLTVV.

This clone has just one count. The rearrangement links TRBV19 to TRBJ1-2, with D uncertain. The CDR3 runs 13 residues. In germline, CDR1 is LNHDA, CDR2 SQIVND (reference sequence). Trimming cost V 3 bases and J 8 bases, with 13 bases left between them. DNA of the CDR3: TGTGCCAGTAGTATTCGGGCGGTACGAGGCTACACCTTC. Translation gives CASSIRAVRGYTF. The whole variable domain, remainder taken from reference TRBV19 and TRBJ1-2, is DGGITQSPKYLFRKEGQNVTLSCEQNLNHDAMYWYRQDPGQGLRLIYYSQIVNDFQKGDIAEGYSVSREKKESFPLTVTSAQKNPTAFYLCASSIRAVRGYTFGSGTRLTVV.

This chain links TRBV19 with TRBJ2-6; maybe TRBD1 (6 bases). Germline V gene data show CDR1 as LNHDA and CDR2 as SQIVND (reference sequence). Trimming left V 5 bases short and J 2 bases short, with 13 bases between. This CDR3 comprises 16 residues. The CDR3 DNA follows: TGTGCCAGTAGTTCCATCGACAGGCCTGGGGCCAACGTCCTGACTTTC. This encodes CASSSIDRPGANVLTF. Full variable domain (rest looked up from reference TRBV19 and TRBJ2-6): DGGITQSPKYLFRKEGQNVTLSCEQNLNHDAMYWYRQDPGQGLRLIYYSQIVNDFQKGDIAEGYSVSREKKESFPLTVTSAQKNPTAFYLCASSSIDRPGANVLTFGAGSRLTVL.

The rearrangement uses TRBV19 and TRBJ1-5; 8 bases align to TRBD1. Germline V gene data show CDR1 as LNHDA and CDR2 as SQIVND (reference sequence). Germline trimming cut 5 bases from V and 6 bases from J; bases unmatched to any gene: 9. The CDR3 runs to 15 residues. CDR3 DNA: TGTGCCAGTAGTCCCTCAGGGGGCGCAGGTCAGCCCCAGCATTTT. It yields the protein CASSPSGGAGQPQHF.

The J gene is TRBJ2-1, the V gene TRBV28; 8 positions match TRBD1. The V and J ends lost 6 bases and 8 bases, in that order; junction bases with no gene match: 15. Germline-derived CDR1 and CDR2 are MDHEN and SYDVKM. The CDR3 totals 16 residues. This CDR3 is CASSLAGQGEFYEQFF. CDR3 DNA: TGTGCCAGCAGCCTTGCCGGACAGGGTGAGTTCTATGAGCAGTTCTTC.

The CDR3 spells CASSMDRALESGNTIYF. In nucleotides, the CDR3 is TGCGCCAGCAGCATGGACAGGGCCCTCGAGTCCGGAAACACCATATATTTT. The J gene is TRBJ1-3, the V gene TRBV5-1; TRBD1 matches at 8 bases. V shed 4 bases, J shed 4 bases, and the junction held 13 bases outside the gene matches. Germline-derived CDR1 and CDR2 are SGHRS and YFSETQ. CDR3 size: 17 residues.

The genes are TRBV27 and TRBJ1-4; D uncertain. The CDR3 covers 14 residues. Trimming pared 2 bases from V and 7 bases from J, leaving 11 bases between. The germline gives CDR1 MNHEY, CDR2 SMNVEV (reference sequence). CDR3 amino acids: CASSLGGHGEKLFF. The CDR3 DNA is TGTGCCAGCAGTTTAGGAGGGCACGGTGAAAAACTGTTTTTT.

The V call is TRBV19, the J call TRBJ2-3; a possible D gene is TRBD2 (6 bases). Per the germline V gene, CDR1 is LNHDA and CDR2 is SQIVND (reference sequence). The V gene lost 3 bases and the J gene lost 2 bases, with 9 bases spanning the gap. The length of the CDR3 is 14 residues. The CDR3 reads CASSIGLPTDTQYF. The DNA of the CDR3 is TGTGCCAGTAGTATTGGACTACCCACAGATACGCAGTATTTT.

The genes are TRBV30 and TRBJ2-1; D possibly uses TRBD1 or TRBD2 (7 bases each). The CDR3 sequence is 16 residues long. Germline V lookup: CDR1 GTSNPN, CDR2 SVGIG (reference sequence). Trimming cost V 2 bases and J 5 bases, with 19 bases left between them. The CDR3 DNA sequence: TGTGCCTGGAGTCCGATATGGGAGGGGGCCAACAATGAGCAGTTCTTC. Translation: CAWSPIWEGANNEQFF.

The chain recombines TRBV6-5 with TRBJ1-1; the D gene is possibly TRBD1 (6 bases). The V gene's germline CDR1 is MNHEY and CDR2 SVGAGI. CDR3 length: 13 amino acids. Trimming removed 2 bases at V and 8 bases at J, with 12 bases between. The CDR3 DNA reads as TGTGCCAGCAGTTACGAGGGGGATGCGGAAGCTTTCTTT. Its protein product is CASSYEGDAEAFF.